This is a list of T cell receptor beta chains from one sample in a study of cytomegalovirus exposure and HLA in healthy donors. TCRdb keeps only in-frame clones here, not all; method: immunoSEQ multiplex PCR. In the table there are 200,000 to 250,000 clones, 85% to 90% of which are singletons. Specimen: PBMCs. All receptors come from a man younger than 35 in good health and CMV-seronegative. CDR3s include the opening cysteine and the closing phenylalanine or tryptophan. Each record gives: D gene, V gene, clone size, J gene, CDR3 protein, CDR3 DNA. A D gene is named only where the DNA matches it firmly. Clone size is stated in some rows and not others, as once, few, many or a class when expanded.

NA	TRBV5-1	NA	TRBJ2-2	CASSLEASHTGELFF	TGCGCCAGCAGCTTGGAGGCTAGCCACACCGGGGAGCTGTTTTTT
TRBD2	TRBV9	once	TRBJ2-1	CASSVRLAGAVEQFF	TGTGCCAGCAGCGTCAGACTAGCGGGAGCTGTTGAGCAGTTCTTC
NA	TRBV10-3	NA	TRBJ2-3	CATIAASTDTQYF	TGTGCCACTATAGCGGCTAGCACAGATACGCAGTATTTT
NA	TRBV7-9	NA	TRBJ1-1	CASSLEGMAFF	TGTGCCAGCAGCTTAGAGGGGATGGCTTTCTTT
NA	TRBV7-9	NA	TRBJ2-7	CASSLDRSIQYF	TGTGCCAGCAGCCTTGACAGGTCCATACAGTACTTC
NA	TRBV19	NA	TRBJ1-4	CASSIGGGPEKLFF	TGTGCCAGTAGTATTGGGGGGGGCCCTGAAAAACTGTTTTTT
TRBD2	TRBV19	NA	TRBJ2-3	CASSPGGDTQYF	TGTGCCAGTAGTCCGGGAGGAGATACGCAGTATTTT
TRBD2	TRBV28	NA	TRBJ2-1	CASSRTSGYNEQFF	TGTGCCAGCAGTCGGACTAGCGGTTACAATGAGCAGTTCTTC
NA	TRBV4-1	NA	TRBJ2-7	CASSQDGSGSRDEQYF	TGCGCCAGCAGCCAAGATGGTTCGGGGTCTCGGGACGAGCAGTACTTC
NA	TRBV28	NA	TRBJ1-1	CASSRTGGDTEAFF	TGTGCCAGCAGCCGGACGGGGGGGGACACTGAAGCTTTCTTT
NA	TRBV5-8	NA	TRBJ1-4	CASSFEITEKLFF	TGTGCCAGCAGCTTTGAGATTACTGAAAAACTGTTTTTT
NA	TRBV28	NA	TRBJ1-2	CASSPGSSYVGYTF	TGTGCCAGCAGTCCCGGGAGTTCCTATGTGGGCTACACCTTC
TRBD1	TRBV7-2	few	TRBJ1-1	CASSVSGGSTEAFF	TGTGCCAGCAGCGTATCAGGGGGTAGCACTGAAGCTTTCTTT
NA	TRBV7-9	NA	TRBJ1-3	CASSQTDGHPGNTIYF	TGTGCCAGCAGCCAGACAGACGGCCATCCTGGAAACACCATATATTTT
TRBD2	TRBV4-2	once	TRBJ2-1	CASSPGLAGEGEQFF	TGTGCCAGCAGCCCGGGACTAGCGGGAGAGGGTGAGCAGTTCTTC
TRBD2	TRBV11-2	once	TRBJ2-7	CASSSLAGGPGEQYF	TGTGCCAGCAGCTCCCTAGCGGGAGGGCCGGGTGAGCAGTACTTC
TRBD1	TRBV25-1	NA	TRBJ2-7	CASSDAGQGLHEQYF	TGTGCCAGCAGCGACGCGGGACAGGGGCTTCACGAGCAGTACTTC
NA	TRBV2	NA	TRBJ1-2	CASSVRRGEDGYTF	TGTGCCAGCAGTGTCCGTCGGGGGGAGGATGGCTACACCTTC
TRBD1	TRBV19	NA	TRBJ2-7	CASSWAGGNYEQYF	TGTGCCAGTAGCTGGGCAGGGGGTAACTACGAGCAGTACTTC
TRBD1	TRBV2	NA	TRBJ2-7	CASSGDSFYEQYF	TGTGCCAGCAGTGGGGACAGTTTCTACGAGCAGTACTTC
TRBD1	TRBV7-2	NA	TRBJ2-7	CASSLVGTGGTEQYF	TGTGCCAGCAGCTTAGTAGGGACAGGGGGCACCGAGCAGTACTTC
TRBD2	TRBV9	NA	TRBJ2-3	CASSVGAGSRDTQYF	TGTGCCAGCAGCGTAGGAGCGGGGTCCCGAGATACGCAGTATTTT
NA	TRBV29-1	NA	TRBJ2-7	CSVVGDSYEQYF	TGCAGCGTTGTCGGAGACTCCTACGAGCAGTACTTC
NA	TRBV27	NA	TRBJ1-3	CASSLTRPGNTIYF	TGTGCCAGCTCCCTAACTCGACCGGGGAACACCATATATTTT
NA	TRBV23-1	NA	TRBJ2-5	CASSQVPPPETQYF	TGCGCCAGCAGTCAAGTCCCTCCTCCTGAGACCCAGTACTTC
NA	TRBV9	NA	TRBJ2-7	CASSVVRGCYEQYF	TGTGCCAGCAGCGTAGTCCGGGGTTGTTACGAGCAGTACTTC
NA	TRBV4-3	NA	TRBJ2-6	CASSRGRSGANVLTF	TGCGCCAGCAGCCGCGGCCGTTCTGGGGCCAACGTCCTGACTTTC
NA	TRBV4-3	NA	TRBJ2-2	CASSQAQGGLPGELFF	TGCGCCAGCAGCCAAGCCCAGGGGGGACTTCCCGGGGAGCTGTTTTTT
NA	TRBV5-1	NA	TRBJ1-1	CASSLLGQTEAFF	TGCGCCAGCAGCTTGCTCGGACAGACCGAAGCTTTCTTT
TRBD2	TRBV7-9	NA	TRBJ2-3	CASSTGTSGSSTQYF	TGTGCCAGCAGCACCGGGACTAGCGGGAGTAGTACGCAGTATTTT
TRBD1	TRBV6-1	NA	TRBJ1-6	CASSYTGESSPLHF	TGTGCCAGCAGCTATACAGGGGAATCTTCACCCCTCCACTTT
NA	TRBV29-1	NA	TRBJ1-1	CSVAEGPNTEAFF	TGCAGCGTTGCAGAGGGGCCGAACACTGAAGCTTTCTTT
NA	TRBV28	NA	TRBJ1-6	CASSLRAGGWGNKPNSPLHF	TGTGCCAGCAGTCTACGAGCCGGGGGTTGGGGGAACAAACCTAATTCACCCCTCCACTTT
NA	TRBV27	NA	TRBJ2-7	CASGNPGSVYEQYF	TGTGCCAGCGGGAATCCGGGATCTGTCTACGAGCAGTACTTC
NA	TRBV4-3	NA	TRBJ1-2	CASSQDRNRHYGYTF	TGCGCCAGCAGCCAAGATCGGAACAGGCACTATGGCTACACCTTC
NA	TRBV11-2	NA	TRBJ1-4	CASSSEVGLGEKLFF	TGTGCCAGCAGCTCCGAAGTCGGCCTCGGGGAAAAACTGTTTTTT
NA	TRBV4-3	NA	TRBJ2-2	CASSRGVGSAGELFF	TGCGCCAGCAGCCGAGGTGTGGGGAGCGCCGGGGAGCTGTTTTTT
TRBD1	TRBV30	NA	TRBJ2-7	CAWSAPRTGGTYEQYF	TGTGCCTGGAGTGCCCCCCGGACAGGGGGTACCTACGAGCAGTACTTC
NA	TRBV7-9	NA	TRBJ1-2	CATQTEWGYGYTF	TGTGCCACACAGACAGAGTGGGGCTATGGCTACACCTTC